Following are 2 T cell receptor beta chains from one sample sequenced in a study of molecular identifiers for immune sequencing clone quantification. TCRdb re-called the PCR reads through MiXCR, storing one row per CDR3 protein. The sample lists a few hundred thousand distinct CDR3 sequences; roughly 24% were seen once. Specimen: naive CD8+ T cells from blood, with Jurkat cell RNA spiked in. Subset: FACS-sorted CD8+CD4-CCR7+CD45RA+ naive T cells. These receptor sequences come from a human donor in good health. Some libraries in this study had Jurkat cell RNA spiked in.

Regarding this clonotype: A much larger clone sits a single nucleotide away, making a read error possible. The V gene is TRBV29-1, the J gene TRBJ2-3, with D hard to call. Germline CDR1 reads SQVTM; CDR2 reads ANQGSEA. V lost 1 base and J 2 bases, leaving 4 bases between the germline ends. This CDR3 is 12 amino acids long. CDR3 nucleotides: TGCAGCGTTGAAGCAGTCACAGATACGCAGTATTTT. This codes for CSVEAVTDTQYF.

In this sample, this clonotype turned up a few times. The chain is built from TRBV3-1 and TRBJ1-5; D perhaps matches TRBD1 (6 bases). This CDR3 is 18 amino acids long. Per germline, CDR1 LGHDT and CDR2 YNNKEL (reference sequence). Deletions cut 1 base from V and 1 base from J, with 17 bases between. The CDR3: CASSQAGESSVSNQPQHF. CDR3 sequence (DNA): TGTGCCAGCAGCCAAGCAGGGGAGAGTAGCGTAAGCAATCAGCCCCAGCATTTT.